This T cell receptor (beta chain) was identified in a study of T cells in Graves' hyperthyroidism and ophthalmopathy. Study results and limitations: A 13 V-J signature model discriminated ophthalmopathy versus stable hyperthyroidism.

This clonotype was found many times. Its antigen remains unidentified. The CDR3 extends over 16 amino acids. With V trimmed by 4 bases and J by 3 bases, 8 bases remained unmatched. The germline CDR1 and CDR2 sequences are LGHDT and YNNKEL (reference sequence). From RNA transcripts, TCR beta CDR3 regions were amplified. TCR CDR3 regions were first amplified by RT-PCR with HTBI primers. Each CDR3 protein is one row after TCRdb ran MiXCR on the multiplex PCR reads. The repertoire includes more than 350,000 distinct CDR3 sequences, about a sixth of them detected once, and approximately 33% sits in the top ten.

This chain joins TRBV3-1 and TRBJ1-1; 10 bases agree with TRBD1. Material for sequencing was blood. This receptor was identified in a woman aged 25 to 39 with Graves' hyperthyroidism that later progressed to Graves' ophthalmopathy. The CDR3 bases are TGTGCCAGCAGCCCCGACAGGGGGCTGGGGGACACTGAAGCTTTCTTT. Its protein product is CASSPDRGLGDTEAFF.